The 19 T cell receptor beta chains in this list originate from one sample, sequenced in a study of blood T cell repertoires in COVID-19. Here immunoSEQ multiplex PCR was the method, and the copy in TCRdb shows in-frame clones only, minus some. Of 350,000 to 550,000 clones in the sample, about 85% were seen once. The sequencing input was PBMCs or T cells enriched from blood (not recorded which). All receptors derive from a young woman with acute COVID-19.

On this clone itself: It is unclear where the CDR3 begins or ends on the DNA, so no DNA is shown, and the CDR3 is as TCRdb lists it. The CDR3 region is CASSRAGRGNEKLFF. V and J are TRBV6-5 and TRBJ1-4. The CDR3 length equals 15 residues, ends included. CDR1 is MNHEY and CDR2 is SVGAGI in the germline V gene.

In its sample, this clone was seen a few times. The same CDR3 arises from other DNA sequences in this sample as well. V and J are TRBV30 and TRBJ1-5; D gene uncertain. The germline gives CDR1 GTSNPN, CDR2 SVGIG (reference sequence). With 0 bases removed from V and 1 base from J, the gap between germline ends came to 4 bases. The length of the CDR3 is 13 residues. CDR3 in amino acids: CAWSVQSNQPQHF. CDR3 DNA sequence: TGTGCCTGGAGTGTACAAAGCAATCAGCCCCAGCATTTT.

This clone has just one count. The chain has TRBV4-1 and TRBJ2-3; 7 positions agree with TRBD2. V lost 5 bases, J lost 2 bases, and 4 bases stayed unmatched. Germline-derived CDR1 and CDR2 are MGHRA and YSYEKL. The CDR3 is 14 amino acids. The CDR3 sequence is CASSLGGTTDTQYF. CDR3 nucleotide sequence: TGCGCCAGCAGCTTGGGGGGGACCACAGATACGCAGTATTTT.

This chain connects TRBV2 to TRBJ2-1; TRBD1 agrees at 7 bases. The ends lost 4 bases at V and 0 bases at J; junction bases unmatched: 3. This CDR3 spans 15 amino acids. The germline gives CDR1 SNHLY, CDR2 FYNNEI. CDR3 in DNA: TGTGCCAGCAGTGTCGACAGGGCCTCCTACAATGAGCAGTTCTTC. Residues: CASSVDRASYNEQFF.

The V gene is TRBV27, the J gene TRBJ1-1; TRBD1 matches at 7 bases. Per the germline V gene, CDR1 is MNHEY and CDR2 is SMNVEV (reference sequence). This CDR3 comprises 16 residues. V shed 0 bases and J 1 base; nucleotides not matched to a gene: 5. CDR3 in amino acids: CASSLSPTGSNTEAFF. CDR3 nucleotide sequence: TGTGCCAGCAGTTTATCGCCGACAGGGTCGAACACTGAAGCTTTCTTT.

The rearrangement joins TRBV4-2 to TRBJ2-7; 7 bases are a match to TRBD2. The CDR3 totals 16 residues. The V gene end was trimmed by 0 bases and the J gene end by 3 bases; junction bases not matched to a gene: 8. Germline V lookup: CDR1 LGHNA, CDR2 YNFKEQ. In DNA form, the CDR3 reads TGTGCCAGCAGCCAAGATTACGGGGGGAGCAACTACGAGCAGTACTTC. It translates to CASSQDYGGSNYEQYF.

This clone was seen only once. The DNA of the CDR3 is TGTGCCAGCAGTTCAAAACCGGGACTAGCGGGATGGAAAGAGACCCAGTACTTC. It codes for CASSSKPGLAGWKETQYF. This chain links TRBV28 with TRBJ2-5; TRBD2 matches 13 bases. CDR1 is MDHEN, CDR2 SYDVKM, per germline. V shed 4 bases and J 3 bases; nucleotides not matched to a gene: 11. This CDR3 has 18 residues.

The rearrangement links TRBV7-2 to TRBJ2-5, with D maybe TRBD2 (5 bases). V lost 1 base and J 0 bases, leaving 21 bases between the germline ends. Germline values: CDR1 SGHTA, CDR2 FQGNSA. There are 19 residues in the CDR3. The CDR3 DNA follows: TGTGCCAGCAGCTTAGGGGCGGTAGCGCGACTTTCGTACCAAGAGACCCAGTACTTC. Its protein product is CASSLGAVARLSYQETQYF.

CDR3 coding DNA: TGTGCTAGTGGTTTGGTAATCGGACAGGGAAATGAAAAACTGTTTTTT. It specifies CASGLVIGQGNEKLFF. V is TRBV12-5 and J is TRBJ1-4, with TRBD1 identical over 8 bases. The CDR3 loop spans 16 amino acids. V was clipped by 0 bases and J by 5 bases; unmatched bases: 5. Germline V gives CDR1 LGHNT, CDR2 FRNRAP.

The genes are TRBV25-1 and TRBJ2-7, with a tentative D call TRBD2 (5 bases). This CDR3 is built from 14 residues. Germline values: CDR1 MGHDK, CDR2 SYGVNS. The V and J ends lost 1 base and 7 bases respectively, with 14 bases between them. CDR3 bases: TGTGCCAGCAGTGAATCCGGGGAGATTAGGGAGCAGTACTTC. Protein product: CASSESGEIREQYF.

The V gene is TRBV27, the J gene TRBJ2-2; D is ambiguous. This CDR3 is 15 amino acids long. Deletions cut 5 bases from V and 5 bases from J, with 15 bases between. Germline-derived CDR1 and CDR2 are MNHEY and SMNVEV (reference sequence). In nucleotides, the CDR3 is TGTGCCAGCAGTCAAAACCCCGACAAGACCGGGGAGCTGTTTTTT. It specifies CASSQNPDKTGELFF.

About this clone itself: This could be a read error, since a much larger clone is one nucleotide away. The genes are TRBV9 and TRBJ1-5; no reliable D call. CDR3 length equals 13 residues. Per germline, CDR1 SGDLS and CDR2 YYNGEE. With 0 bases removed from V and 3 bases from J, the gap between germline ends came to 4 bases. The DNA of the CDR3 is TGTGCCAGCAGCGTAGGTAACAATCAGCCCCAGCATTTT. It specifies CASSVGNNQPQHF.

The V and J genes are TRBV28 and TRBJ1-2; 7 bases match TRBD1. The V and J ends lost 8 bases and 7 bases, in that order; junction bases with no gene match: 13. There are 14 residues in the CDR3. CDR1 is MDHEN and CDR2 is SYDVKM in the germline V gene. Written as DNA, the CDR3 is TGTGCCAGCCAAGGACAGGCCAAAATTGGTGGCTACACCTTC. This sequence encodes CASQGQAKIGGYTF.

The chain employs TRBV9 and TRBJ1-2; the D gene is possibly TRBD1 (5 bases). The V and J ends lost 3 bases and 5 bases respectively, with 20 bases between them. Germline lookup yields CDR1 SGDLS and CDR2 YYNGEE. The CDR3 length is 16 residues. CDR3 sequence: CASSGTPVGGLYGYTF. CDR3 DNA sequence: TGTGCCAGCAGCGGAACGCCCGTCGGGGGTTTGTATGGCTACACCTTC.

The V and J genes are TRBV10-3 and TRBJ1-1, with D perhaps TRBD1 (6 bases). The CDR3 runs to 15 residues. Germline CDR1 is ENHRY and CDR2 is SYGVKD. The V gene lost 4 bases and the J gene lost 4 bases, with 16 bases spanning the gap. The CDR3 sequence is CAISAEQGLGTEAFF. CDR3 bases: TGTGCCATCAGTGCCGAACAGGGTTTGGGCACTGAAGCTTTCTTT.

This clone was detected once. The rearrangement uses TRBV12-5 and TRBJ1-3; 8 bases are a match to TRBD1. Trimming took 6 bases from V and 3 from J; bases not matched to a gene: 10. In germline, CDR1 is LGHNT, CDR2 FRNRAP. This CDR3 has 16 residues. In DNA, the CDR3 is TGTGCTAGTGGGACAGGGGTATCTCACGGTGGAAACACCATATATTTT. It specifies CASGTGVSHGGNTIYF.

The chain recombines TRBV10-3 with TRBJ2-2; D unresolved. CDR3 size: 12 residues. The germline V gene encodes CDR1 ENHRY and CDR2 SYGVKD. V dropped 8 bases and J dropped 1 base, with 5 bases sitting between them. The CDR3 sequence is CAISRNTGELFF. CDR3 DNA sequence: TGTGCCATCTCTCGGAACACCGGGGAGCTGTTTTTT.

V and J are TRBV28 and TRBJ2-7, with D perhaps matching TRBD2 (5 bases). This CDR3 is built from 12 residues. CDR1 MDHEN and CDR2 SYDVKM come from the germline V gene. V was pared by 3 bases and J by 5 bases, with 8 bases between. The CDR3 protein is CASSLVGDEQYF. The CDR3, as DNA: TGTGCCAGCAGTTTGGTGGGAGACGAGCAGTACTTC.

The rearrangement links TRBV7-9 to TRBJ2-1; no clear D gene. Germline V lookup: CDR1 SEHNR, CDR2 FQNEAQ (reference sequence). Trimming took 6 bases from V and 3 from J, leaving 18 bases between them. The CDR3 has 16 amino acids. The CDR3: CASSLSPAAFYNEQFF. The CDR3 DNA follows: TGTGCCAGCAGTCTTAGTCCCGCGGCCTTCTACAATGAGCAGTTCTTC.